Presented here are 10 T cell receptor beta chains from one specimen sequenced in a study of blood T cell repertoires in COVID-19. TCRdb's copy holds only in-frame clones and misses some; the assay was immunoSEQ multiplex PCR. The table includes 210,000 or so clones, about four fifths detected once. Sequencing used peripheral blood. The receptors stem from a woman between 40 and 55 years old with acute or convalescent COVID-19.

V is TRBV2 and J is TRBJ2-1; the D gene is possibly TRBD1 (5 bases). CDR1 SNHLY and CDR2 FYNNEI come from the germline V gene. V shed 6 bases and J shed 4 bases, with 28 bases lying between them. CDR3 length: 19 residues. CDR3 DNA: TGTGCCAGCAGCCTCCAAGGGGTGATACCCCGAGAGAGATACAATGAGCAGTTCTTC. Protein product: CASSLQGVIPRERYNEQFF.

V usage is TRBV20-1 and J usage is TRBJ1-5, with a tentative D call TRBD1 (5 bases). Germline CDR1 DFQATT, CDR2 SNEGSKA (reference sequence). The CDR3 is made up of 14 amino acids. V gave up 3 bases and J gave up 1 base, with 10 bases separating them. CDR3 nucleotides: TGCAGTGCTAGTCGGGACTCGAGCAATCAGCCCCAGCATTTT. It translates to CSASRDSSNQPQHF.

The V and J genes are TRBV7-9 and TRBJ1-2; D gene unclear. CDR1 and CDR2 (germline): SEHNR, FQNEAQ (reference sequence). Trimming stripped 1 base from V and 8 bases from J, with 8 bases between. This CDR3 comprises 12 residues. The CDR3 is CASSLELYGYTF. In nucleotides, the CDR3 is TGTGCCAGCAGCTTAGAGCTTTACGGCTACACCTTC.

This rearrangement joins TRBV6-1 to TRBJ1-1, with TRBD1 as a possible D gene (5 bases). The CDR3 covers 16 residues. Germline loops: CDR1 MNHNS, CDR2 SASEGT. Trimming took off 2 bases at V and 1 base at J, with 14 bases between the two ends. In nucleotides, the CDR3 is TGTGCCAGCAGTGAACCGGGTAAGGGGCGGAACACTGAAGCTTTCTTT. It codes for CASSEPGKGRNTEAFF.

The chain combines TRBV7-2 with TRBJ1-2; D might be TRBD1 (6 bases). Trimming removed 5 bases at V and 4 bases at J, with 20 bases between. The CDR3 sequence is 16 residues long. Germline V gives CDR1 SGHTA, CDR2 FQGNSA. This CDR3 reads CASSGYRVTDAYGYTF. The CDR3 DNA sequence: TGTGCCAGCAGCGGCTACAGGGTCACGGATGCCTATGGCTACACCTTC.

The chain has TRBV24-1 and TRBJ1-2; the D gene is possibly TRBD1 (6 bases). V lost 4 bases and J lost 4, with 15 bases in between. From germline, CDR1 is KGHDR and CDR2 SFDVKD. This CDR3 is built from 15 residues. This chain's CDR3 is CATSDHRTAVYGYTF. DNA of the CDR3: TGTGCCACCAGTGACCATAGGACAGCCGTCTATGGCTACACCTTC.

The chain combines TRBV6-4 with TRBJ2-2, with TRBD1 identical over 10 bases. Germline CDR1 and CDR2: MRHNA and SNTAGT. The V segment lost 6 bases and the J segment 5 bases; nucleotides outside the gene matches: 3. The CDR3 spans 14 residues. In DNA form, the CDR3 reads TGTGCCAGCAGCCAGGACAGGGGGACCGGGGAGCTGTTTTTT. Translating it yields CASSQDRGTGELFF.

Written as DNA, the CDR3 is TGTGCCAGCAGCCAGGGCGGGGGGGCCCCAGATACGCAGTATTTT. As protein: CASSQGGGAPDTQYF. This chain uses TRBV3-1 (or the pseudogene TRBV3-2) with TRBJ2-3; 9 nucleotides align to TRBD2. From germline, CDR1 is LGHDT and CDR2 YNNKEL (reference sequence). This CDR3 has 15 residues. With 3 bases clipped from V and 4 bases from J, the junction kept 5 bases outside the gene matches.

The gene calls are TRBV24-1 and TRBJ1-4; D gene ambiguous. From germline, CDR1 is KGHDR and CDR2 SFDVKD. The CDR3 contains 12 residues. V lost 3 bases and J lost 13, with 11 bases in between. In DNA form, the CDR3 reads TGTGCCACCAGTGATCCTCGGGGAGCACTGTTTTTT. Its translation is CATSDPRGALFF.

In this sample, this clone turned up a few times. V usage is TRBV27 and J usage is TRBJ2-3, with D unresolved. Germline V gene sequence: CDR1 MNHEY, CDR2 SMNVEV (reference sequence). This CDR3 region has 12 residues. V was cut by 5 bases and J by 2 bases, with 5 bases left in between. The CDR3 bases are TGTGCCAGCAGTATCAACACAGATACGCAGTATTTT. Translated, it gives CASSINTDTQYF.